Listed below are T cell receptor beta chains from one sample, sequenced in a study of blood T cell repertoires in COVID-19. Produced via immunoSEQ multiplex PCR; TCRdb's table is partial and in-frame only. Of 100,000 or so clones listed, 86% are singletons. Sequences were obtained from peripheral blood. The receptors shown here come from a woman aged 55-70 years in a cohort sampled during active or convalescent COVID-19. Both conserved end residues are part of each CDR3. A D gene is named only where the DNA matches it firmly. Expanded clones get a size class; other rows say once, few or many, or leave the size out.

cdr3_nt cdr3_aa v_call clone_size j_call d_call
TGTGCCAGCAGGCGGACAGAACACGCTGAAGCTTTCTTT CASRRTEHAEAFF TRBV12-3/TRBV12-4 . TRBJ1-1 .
TGTGCCAGCAGCCCCTGGGCGGTAGCGGGGTCTCGGGAGACCCAGTACTTC CASSPWAVAGSRETQYF TRBV7-8 . TRBJ2-5 TRBD2
TGTGCCAGCTCACCAAGGGGCACTTGGGGTGAAAAACTGTTTTTT CASSPRGTWGEKLFF TRBV18 . TRBJ1-4 .
TGTGCCATCAGTGACGCCTACGAGCAGTACTTC CAISDAYEQYF TRBV10-3 . TRBJ2-7 .
TGTGCCAGTAGCCTAGGACAGGAGTATTCACCCCTCCACTTT CASSLGQEYSPLHF TRBV19 . TRBJ1-6 TRBD1
TGTGCCAGCAGCGTAACAGACGGAGGTCCTTATGGCTACACCTTC CASSVTDGGPYGYTF TRBV9 . TRBJ1-2 .
TGTGCCACCAGCAGAGATCTACCGGTGATTGGCTATGGCTACACCTTC CATSRDLPVIGYGYTF TRBV15 once TRBJ1-2 .
TGCGCCAGCAGTCAATGGCCCCGGAGGGAGACCCAGTACTTC CASSQWPRRETQYF TRBV23-1 . TRBJ2-5 .
TGCGCCAGCCGACTACGGGGGGGAATAACAGATACGCAGTATTTT CASRLRGGITDTQYF TRBV5-1 once TRBJ2-3 TRBD2
TGTGCCTGGAGTGGCGGACAAAACTATGGCTACACCTTC CAWSGGQNYGYTF TRBV30 . TRBJ1-2 .
TGTGCCAGCAGCGGGGACAGGGGGTCCGGAAACACCATATATTTT CASSGDRGSGNTIYF TRBV9 few TRBJ1-3 TRBD1
TGTGCCAGCAGCACCGGGACTAGCGGGGGGGCTGAGGAGCAGTTCTTC CASSTGTSGGAEEQFF TRBV9 . TRBJ2-1 TRBD2
TGTGCCAGCAGCGTAGGAGGTAGCGGGAGCTCCTACGAGCAGTACTTC CASSVGGSGSSYEQYF TRBV9 . TRBJ2-7 TRBD2
TGTGCCAGCAGACCAACAGGGGCCTCTCGAGGCTACACCTTC CASRPTGASRGYTF TRBV6-5 . TRBJ1-2 TRBD1
TGTGCCAGCAGCTACATGGCAGGGGGCAATTCACCCCTCCACTTT CASSYMAGGNSPLHF TRBV4-2 . TRBJ1-6 TRBD1
TGCGCCAGCAGCGTTCAGGGGGATCTGGGCTATGGCTACACCTTC CASSVQGDLGYGYTF TRBV5-1 . TRBJ1-2 TRBD1
TGTGCCAGCACGAAGAGGGGCGGGAGTGAGCAGTTCTTC CASTKRGGSEQFF TRBV6-5 . TRBJ2-1 TRBD2
TGCAGCGCCGGGGGGCGGGATGGCTACACCTTC CSAGGRDGYTF TRBV29-1 . TRBJ1-2 .
TGTGCCAGTAGTGGGGCTAGCGGGAGCACTGAGCAGTTCTTC CASSGASGSTEQFF TRBV19 few TRBJ2-1 TRBD2
TGTGCCAGCAGCTTAGCAGGAGATAGCAATCAGCCCCAGCATTTT CASSLAGDSNQPQHF TRBV7-2 . TRBJ1-5 .
TGTGCCGGAAGAAAGACAGTAAACACTGAAGCTTTCTTT CAGRKTVNTEAFF TRBV28 . TRBJ1-1 .
TGCGCCAGCAGCGGTGGCGAGCGGGGGCCGCCAGATACGCAGTATTTT CASSGGERGPPDTQYF TRBV5-1 once TRBJ2-3 TRBD2
TGTGCCAGCAGTTCTCAACCGGGACTCGGGGCCGAGCAGTACTTC CASSSQPGLGAEQYF TRBV27 few TRBJ2-7 .
TGCGCCAGCAGCCGTCAGCCTAGTAGCGCCCAAGAGACCCAGTACTTC CASSRQPSSAQETQYF TRBV4-1 . TRBJ2-5 .
TGTGCCAGCAGTTACTCGAGGGGACAGCATAATTCACCCCTCCACTTT CASSYSRGQHNSPLHF TRBV6-5 . TRBJ1-6 TRBD1
TGTGCCAGCAGTGAAGGTACTAGCGGGCGCACAGATACGCAGTATTTT CASSEGTSGRTDTQYF TRBV6-1 . TRBJ2-3 TRBD2
TGTGCCAGTAGGCCGACAGGCTACTATAATTCACCCCTCCACTTT CASRPTGYYNSPLHF TRBV19 once TRBJ1-6 .
TGCGCCAGCAGCGCCCGGGACAGCGACATGAACACTGAAGCTTTCTTT CASSARDSDMNTEAFF TRBV5-1 . TRBJ1-1 TRBD1
TGTGCCAGCAGCACACTAGCGGGACTCACAGATACGCAGTATTTT CASSTLAGLTDTQYF TRBV27 . TRBJ2-3 TRBD2
TGTGCCACCAGCAGAGATCTACGTAGGGACACACCCTACGAGCAGTACTTC CATSRDLRRDTPYEQYF TRBV15 . TRBJ2-7 .
TGTGCCAGCAGCTTAAGAAACGGGGACTATGGCTACACCTTC CASSLRNGDYGYTF TRBV7-3 . TRBJ1-2 .
TGTGCCAGTACCCTCGACAGGGGACGGAATCAGCCCCAGCATTTT CASTLDRGRNQPQHF TRBV19 . TRBJ1-5 TRBD1
TGTGCCAGCAGCCAAGGGCCGGGACTAGCGGGGGAGGGGTCCTACAATGAGCAGTTCTTC CASSQGPGLAGEGSYNEQFF TRBV4-2 . TRBJ2-1 TRBD2
TGTGCCAGTGGGGACAGGGGGCTTCGCGAGCAGTACTTC CASGDRGLREQYF TRBV27 . TRBJ2-7 TRBD1
TGTGCCAGCAGTCTCGTAGCCGGCCCAGATACGCAGTATTTT CASSLVAGPDTQYF TRBV5-5 . TRBJ2-3 .
TGTGCCAGCTCCCTCCCGGGACAGGGTGTAGATACGCAGTATTTT CASSLPGQGVDTQYF TRBV18 . TRBJ2-3 TRBD1
TGTGCCAGCAGCCCTAGGGGGAAAACAGATACGCAGTATTTT CASSPRGKTDTQYF TRBV11-1 . TRBJ2-3 .
TGTGCCAGCAGCTTGGCCGGGACAGGGGTGGCCGGGGAGCTGTTTTTT CASSLAGTGVAGELFF TRBV11-2 . TRBJ2-2 TRBD1
TGTGCCAGTAGGACAGGACCAGCTGGAAACACCATATATTTT CASRTGPAGNTIYF TRBV19 . TRBJ1-3 .